This T cell receptor beta chain was sequenced in a study of blood T cell repertoires in COVID-19. Study-wide context: Specimens from acute and convalescent COVID-19 originated in the United States, Italy and Spain. PBMCs, B-cell-depleted T cells, or T cells provided the cDNA or gDNA that made up the material.

The length of the CDR3 is 18 residues. Germline V gene sequence: CDR1 SGHRS, CDR2 YFSETQ. V shed 4 bases, J shed 0 bases, and the junction held 13 bases outside the gene matches. Method: immunoSEQ multiplex PCR; TCRdb's copy keeps in-frame clones and lacks some. The profile shows approximately 92,000 clones, 84% of them singletons. The sequence was collected from a man between 65 and 85 years old with active or convalescent COVID-19. Sample: peripheral blood. This sequence joins TRBV5-1 and TRBJ1-2; 9 bases match TRBD1. The CDR3 nucleotides are TGCGCCAGCAGCCCGGGGGGGACAGGGACAGTGACTAACTATGGCTACACCTTC. As protein: CASSPGGTGTVTNYGYTF.